This record concerns one T cell receptor (beta chain) sequence. Its antigen is not known. This sample is part of a study of CD4+ T cells in melanoma. Study-wide points: Diverse differentiation states were reported for melanoma neoantigen-specific CD4+ T cells.

Germline CDR1 is MGHRA and CDR2 is YSYEKL. Trimming removed 0 bases from V and 4 bases from J, with 10 bases in between. The length of the CDR3 is 15 residues. TCRdb keeps only in-frame clones here, not all; method: immunoSEQ multiplex PCR. The repertoire holds some 150,000 clones, with 85% to 95% as singletons. The rearrangement uses TRBV4-1 and TRBJ1-5; D unclear. The TCR comes from a human donor with melanoma. The CDR3 DNA is TGCGCCAGCAGCCAAGATGCCAACCCGAATCAGCCCCAGCATTTT. Translated, it gives CASSQDANPNQPQHF.